Given below is one T cell receptor beta chain in context. Its antigen is unknown. This record belongs to a study of cytomegalovirus exposure and HLA in healthy donors. Points from the study as a whole: Sequencing likely generated an artifact that appeared as a cluster of highly shared sequence variants. A later analysis linked some 18,000 TCR beta sequences to HLA alleles at 0.05 false discovery rate. Available immune exposure information covered CMV serostatus only.

CDR3 length: 16 amino acids. Germline-derived CDR1 and CDR2 are MGHRA and YSYEKL. J was trimmed by 15 bases and V by 0 bases; bases with no gene match: 15. In the PCR, 60 Vbeta and 13 Jbeta primers were used. Under the authors' procedure: Later, an analysis found around 77 million unique TCR beta chains, and roughly 10 million of these were shared. Some clones are missing from TCRdb's copy, which holds only in-frame ones; the method was immunoSEQ multiplex PCR. D and trimming come from the DNA, and the V and J calls and clone size come from that table. Altogether 200,000 or so clones are present, 70% being singletons, with the ten largest covering about 2.8%.

Sequencing was performed on PBMCs. This chain uses TRBV4-1 with TRBJ2-1; 9 positions match TRBD2. This clonotype was sampled from a man in his forties in good health and CMV-seropositive. CDR3 amino acids: CASSQDFRVAGALGFF. CDR3 bases: TGCGCCAGCAGCCAAGATTTTAGGGTAGCGGGGGCCTTGGGGTTCTTC.